The clone carrying this T cell receptor beta chain was picked up one time. Its antigen is unknown. A second PCR, run for about 7 to 11 cycles, used a sample-barcoded 5' primer plus a J-beta primer mix. TCRdb fed the 5' RACE reads into MiXCR, producing one record per CDR3 protein. The sample gives hundreds of thousands of distinct CDR3 sequences, around two thirds of which show up once; 28% is in the top ten. Trimming at V came to 0 bases and at J to 4 bases, leaving 9 bases not matched to a gene. This CDR3 spans 17 amino acids. Germline-derived CDR1 and CDR2 are LGHNA and YSLEER. This entry belongs to a study of blood T cells in healthy people across ages. Turning to the study itself: Template switching captured about one barcoded beta molecule per two T cells. Findings and caveats of the study: Unknown CMV status may confound age-related changes in expanded clones. Donors of long life had a larger count of naive CD4+ cells and greater diversity than aged donors. Samples with more naive T cells showed higher observed beta diversity.

V and J are TRBV4-3 and TRBJ2-3, with 8 positions matching TRBD1. Sequenced sample: blood. The source of this sequence is a man aged 25 to 45 in good health. CDR3 region: CASSQDPGRGPADTQYF. In DNA, the CDR3 is TGCGCCAGCAGCCAAGATCCCGGCAGGGGGCCCGCAGATACGCAGTATTTT.